The entry below gives a single TCR beta chain sequence along with its context. The specificity of this receptor is unknown. No much larger clone exists at a distance of one base, and base qualities are not known. V lost 0 bases and J lost 3 bases; the stretch between them is 13 bases long. Spanning cysteine to phenylalanine, the CDR3 consists of 15 amino acids. The CDR3 DNA has 45 bases and is translated from base 1. Via the germline V gene (reference sequence), CDR1 is SGHNT and CDR2 YYREEE. The sample belongs to a study of blood T cell repertoires in COVID-19 (dated by TCRdb to 2019 to 2021). Broadly, across the study: The collaborator samples originated in the United States, Italy and Spain and spanned the acute and convalescent phases of COVID-19. The prospective study material was composed of cDNA or gDNA derived from T cells, B-cell-depleted T cells, or PBMCs. Deeply sampled blood TCRbeta repertoires from subjects exposed to, actively infected with, or recovered from COVID-19 were included in the dataset. The repertoires were released in a freely available public database intended as a resource for research on the immune response to SARS-CoV-2. The samples were drawn from two sources: the first 160 participants of the ongoing ImmuneRACE study, and 1,254 subjects contributed by 6 global collaborators. Nearly every sample came with metadata listing a de-identified subject ID, COVID-19 status, age in years and sex. Where HLA class I and class II types were available, the types were taken from metadata supplied by the sample provider, not from assay-based typing.

Study-level results and caveats: The amount of clinical and demographic metadata varied by source and participant and was provided uncurated.

A second Seattle source provided samples from volunteer blood donors who had recovered from COVID-19. Collaborating institutions collected whole blood in K2EDTA tubes following their own protocols. For TCRbeta analysis, collaborator samples were shipped as frozen whole blood, as isolated PBMCs, or as DNA extracted from either sample type. TCRbeta CDR3 regions were amplified from genomic DNA using the immunoSEQ Assay, a bias-controlled multiplex PCR. For the original study's pipeline: Nucleated cell counts per sample were estimated from amplification of reference gene primers within the assay. To quantify the absolute abundance of each unique TCRbeta CDR3 rearrangement, sequence reads were collapsed and filtered. Productive Simpson clonality was computed per sample as the square root of Simpson's diversity index over productive rearrangements. Imported from immuneACCESS, the table was reduced by TCRdb to in-frame sequences with V and J called. These copies leave out some clones; in studies compared against another copy, an unresolved V gene accounts for under half, and the cause of the remainder is not known. The V and J calls and clone size were taken over from that table, and D and trimming were inferred from the DNA. Present in this sample are under 300,000 clones, approximately 91% of which were seen just once. The ten most abundant clones make up 2% to 2.5% of the sample.

Rearrangement joined TRBV5-4 to TRBJ2-7, with TRBD1 perhaps the D gene, on 5 matching bases. Sequencing used peripheral blood. The sequence was obtained from a woman between 40 and 55 years old who had recovered from COVID-19. The sequence in DNA is TGTGCCAGCAGCTTGGAAGGGGTTCACCTCTACGAGCAGTACTTC. Translated, this is CASSLEGVHLYEQYF.